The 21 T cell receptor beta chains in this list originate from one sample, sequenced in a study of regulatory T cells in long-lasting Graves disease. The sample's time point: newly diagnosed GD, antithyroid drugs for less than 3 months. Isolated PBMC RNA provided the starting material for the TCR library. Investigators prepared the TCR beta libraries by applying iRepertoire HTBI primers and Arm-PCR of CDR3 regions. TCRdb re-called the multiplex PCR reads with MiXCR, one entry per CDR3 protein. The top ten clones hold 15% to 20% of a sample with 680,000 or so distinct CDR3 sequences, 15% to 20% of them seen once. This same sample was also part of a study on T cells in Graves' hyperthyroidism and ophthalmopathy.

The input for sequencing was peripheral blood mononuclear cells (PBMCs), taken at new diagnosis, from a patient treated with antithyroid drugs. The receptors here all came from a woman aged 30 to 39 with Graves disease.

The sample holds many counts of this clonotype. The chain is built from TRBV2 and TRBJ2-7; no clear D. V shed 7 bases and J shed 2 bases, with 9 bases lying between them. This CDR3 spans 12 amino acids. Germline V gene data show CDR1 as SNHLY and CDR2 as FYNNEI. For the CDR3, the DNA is TGTGCCAGCAACGGCTACACCTACGAGCAGTACTTC. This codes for CASNGYTYEQYF.

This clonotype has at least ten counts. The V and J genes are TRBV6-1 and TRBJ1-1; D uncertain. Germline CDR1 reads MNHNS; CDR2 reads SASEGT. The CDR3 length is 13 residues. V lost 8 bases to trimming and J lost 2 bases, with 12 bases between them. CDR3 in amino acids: CASDLSANTEAFF. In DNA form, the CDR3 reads TGTGCCAGCGATTTAAGCGCTAACACTGAAGCTTTCTTT.

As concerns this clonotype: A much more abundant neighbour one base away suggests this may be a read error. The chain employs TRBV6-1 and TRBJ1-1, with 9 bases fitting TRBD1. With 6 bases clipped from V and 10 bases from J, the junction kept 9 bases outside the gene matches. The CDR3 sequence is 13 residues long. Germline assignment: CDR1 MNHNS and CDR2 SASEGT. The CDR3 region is CASRSGTGFGAFF. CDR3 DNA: TGTGCCAGCAGATCTGGGACAGGGTTTGGAGCTTTCTTT.

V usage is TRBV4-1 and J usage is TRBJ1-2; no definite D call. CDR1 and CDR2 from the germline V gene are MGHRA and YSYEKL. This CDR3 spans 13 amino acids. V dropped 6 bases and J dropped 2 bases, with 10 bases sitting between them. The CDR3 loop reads CASRGITNYGYTF. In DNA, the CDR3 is TGCGCCAGCAGGGGCATTACAAACTATGGCTACACCTTC.

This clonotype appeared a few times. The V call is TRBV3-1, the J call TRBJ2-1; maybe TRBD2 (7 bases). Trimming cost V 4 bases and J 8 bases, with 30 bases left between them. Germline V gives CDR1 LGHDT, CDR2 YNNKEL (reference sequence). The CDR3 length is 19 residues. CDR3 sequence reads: CASSREGGAAAAASDEQFF. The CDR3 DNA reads TGTGCCAGCAGCCGAGAAGGGGGGGCAGCGGCCGCCGCTAGCGATGAGCAGTTCTTC.

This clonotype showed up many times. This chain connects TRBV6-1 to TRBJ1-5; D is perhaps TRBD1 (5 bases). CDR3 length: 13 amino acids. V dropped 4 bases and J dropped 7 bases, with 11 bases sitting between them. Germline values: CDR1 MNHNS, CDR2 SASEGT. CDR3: CASSVGTGQPQHF. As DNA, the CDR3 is TGTGCCAGCAGTGTGGGGACGGGGCAGCCCCAGCATTTT.

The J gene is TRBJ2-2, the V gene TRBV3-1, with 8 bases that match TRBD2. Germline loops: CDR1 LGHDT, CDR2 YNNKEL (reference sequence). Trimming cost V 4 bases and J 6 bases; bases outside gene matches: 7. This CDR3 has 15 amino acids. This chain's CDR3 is CASSPGLGAAGELFF. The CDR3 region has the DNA TGTGCCAGCAGCCCGGGACTAGGAGCCGCCGGGGAGCTGTTTTTT.

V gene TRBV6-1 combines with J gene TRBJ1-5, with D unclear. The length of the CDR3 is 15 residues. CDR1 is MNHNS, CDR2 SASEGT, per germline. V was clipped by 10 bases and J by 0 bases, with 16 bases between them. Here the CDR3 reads CATAKTLYSNQPQHF. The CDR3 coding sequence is TGTGCCACAGCCAAGACCCTTTATAGCAATCAGCCCCAGCATTTT.

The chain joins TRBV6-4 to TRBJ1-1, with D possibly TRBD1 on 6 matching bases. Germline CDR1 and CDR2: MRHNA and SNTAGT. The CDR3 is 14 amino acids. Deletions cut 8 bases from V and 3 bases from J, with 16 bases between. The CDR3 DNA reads TGTGCCAGCGGGGATCATTACAGGGACACTGAAGCTTTCTTT. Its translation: CASGDHYRDTEAFF.

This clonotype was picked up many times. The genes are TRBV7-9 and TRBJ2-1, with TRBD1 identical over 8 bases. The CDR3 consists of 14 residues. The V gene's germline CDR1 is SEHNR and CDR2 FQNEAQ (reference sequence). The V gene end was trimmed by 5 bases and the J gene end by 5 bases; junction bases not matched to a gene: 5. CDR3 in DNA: TGTGCCAGCAGCACCGGGACAGGAAACAATGAGCAGTTCTTC. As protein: CASSTGTGNNEQFF.

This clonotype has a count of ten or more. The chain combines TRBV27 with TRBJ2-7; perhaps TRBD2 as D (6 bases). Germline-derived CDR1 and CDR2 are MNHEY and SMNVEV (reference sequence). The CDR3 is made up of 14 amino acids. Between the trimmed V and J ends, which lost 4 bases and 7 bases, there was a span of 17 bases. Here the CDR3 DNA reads TGTGCCAGCAGTTCCCAGCGGGTGGCATTAGAGCAGTACTTC. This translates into CASSSQRVALEQYF.

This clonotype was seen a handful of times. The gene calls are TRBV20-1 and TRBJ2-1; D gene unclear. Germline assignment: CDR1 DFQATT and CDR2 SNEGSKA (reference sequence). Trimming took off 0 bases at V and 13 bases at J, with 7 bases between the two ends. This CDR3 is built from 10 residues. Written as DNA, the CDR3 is TGCAGTGCTAGAGATGAGACCCAGTTCTTC. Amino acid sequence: CSARDETQFF.

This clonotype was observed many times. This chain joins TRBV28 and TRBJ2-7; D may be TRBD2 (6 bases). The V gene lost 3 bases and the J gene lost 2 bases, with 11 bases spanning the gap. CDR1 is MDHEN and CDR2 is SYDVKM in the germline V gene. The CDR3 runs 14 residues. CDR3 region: CASSFGGVTYEQYF. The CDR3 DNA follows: TGTGCCAGCAGTTTCGGAGGGGTTACCTACGAGCAGTACTTC.

DNA for the CDR3: TGTGCCAGCAGCCTTGGGGGGGTCCTCCTCTATGGCTACACCTTC. It specifies CASSLGGVLLYGYTF. The chain employs TRBV28 and TRBJ1-2; D possibly corresponds to TRBD1 (5 bases). This CDR3 is built from 15 residues. Germline V lookup: CDR1 MDHEN, CDR2 SYDVKM. The V end was cut by 6 bases, the J end by 4 bases, with 18 bases between.

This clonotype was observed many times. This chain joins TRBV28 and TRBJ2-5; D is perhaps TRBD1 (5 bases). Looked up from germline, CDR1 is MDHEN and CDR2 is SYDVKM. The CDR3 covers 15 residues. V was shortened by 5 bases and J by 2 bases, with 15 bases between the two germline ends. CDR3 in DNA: TGTGCCAGCAGTAAAGGCTCAGGGCTACAAGAGACCCAGTACTTC. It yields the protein CASSKGSGLQETQYF.

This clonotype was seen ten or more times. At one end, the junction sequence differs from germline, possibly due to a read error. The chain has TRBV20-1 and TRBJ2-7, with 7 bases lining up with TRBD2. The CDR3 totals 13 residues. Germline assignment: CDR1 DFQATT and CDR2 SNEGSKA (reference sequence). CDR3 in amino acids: CRVPGLQSSEQYF. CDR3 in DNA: TGCAGGGTACCGGGACTACAGTCCTCCGAGCAGTACTTC.

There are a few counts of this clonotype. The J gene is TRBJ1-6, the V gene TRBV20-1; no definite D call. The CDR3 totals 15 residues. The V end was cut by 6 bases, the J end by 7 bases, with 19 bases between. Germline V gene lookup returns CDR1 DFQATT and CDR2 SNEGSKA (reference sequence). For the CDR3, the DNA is TGCAGTGCCTCCCCTGGTGGACGGCCCAATTCACCCCTCCACTTT. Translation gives CSASPGGRPNSPLHF.

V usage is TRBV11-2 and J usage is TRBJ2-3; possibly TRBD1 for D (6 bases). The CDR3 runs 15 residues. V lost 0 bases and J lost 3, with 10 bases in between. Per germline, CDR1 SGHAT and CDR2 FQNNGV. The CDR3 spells CASSLDLQGTDTQYF. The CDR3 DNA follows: TGTGCCAGCAGCTTAGATCTCCAGGGGACAGATACGCAGTATTTT. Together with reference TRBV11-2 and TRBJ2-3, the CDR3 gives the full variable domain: EAGVAQSPRYKIIEKRQSVAFWCNPISGHATLYWYQQILGQGPKLLIQFQNNGVVDDSQLPKDRFSAERLKGVDSTLKIQPAKLEDSAVYLCASSLDLQGTDTQYFGPGTRLTVL.

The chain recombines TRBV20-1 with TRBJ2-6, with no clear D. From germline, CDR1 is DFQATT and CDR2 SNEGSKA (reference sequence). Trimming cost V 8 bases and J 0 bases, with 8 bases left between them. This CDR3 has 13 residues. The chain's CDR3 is CSFLPSGANVLTF. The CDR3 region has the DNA TGCAGTTTTTTGCCCTCTGGGGCCAACGTCCTGACTTTC.

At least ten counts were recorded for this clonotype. The CDR3 DNA is TGTGCCAGCAGGAGGGCGGATCGGAGCACTGAAGCTTTCTTT. Translating gives CASRRADRSTEAFF. V and J are TRBV2 and TRBJ1-1, with no clear D. The CDR3 has 14 amino acids. V lost 6 bases and J lost 4, with 15 bases in between. Germline CDR1 SNHLY, CDR2 FYNNEI.

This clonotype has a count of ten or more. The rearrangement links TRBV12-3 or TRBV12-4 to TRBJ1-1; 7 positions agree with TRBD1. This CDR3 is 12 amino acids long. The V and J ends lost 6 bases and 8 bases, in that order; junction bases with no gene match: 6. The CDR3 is CASSSPGQEAFF. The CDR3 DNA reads TGTGCCAGCAGCTCCCCGGGACAGGAAGCTTTCTTT.